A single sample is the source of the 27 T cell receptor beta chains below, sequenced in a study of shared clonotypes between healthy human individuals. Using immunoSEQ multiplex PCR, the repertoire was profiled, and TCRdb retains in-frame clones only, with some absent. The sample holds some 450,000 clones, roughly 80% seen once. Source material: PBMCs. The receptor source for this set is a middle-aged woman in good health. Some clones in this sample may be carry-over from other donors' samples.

The CDR3 nucleotides are TGCAGCGTTGAACGGGGGGACGGGGCCCAGTACTTC. This translates into CSVERGDGAQYF. The rearrangement links TRBV29-1 to TRBJ2-7; 7 nucleotides agree with TRBD2. This CDR3 spans 12 amino acids. Germline V gives CDR1 SQVTM, CDR2 ANQGSEA. V lost 2 bases, J lost 10 bases, and 8 bases stayed unmatched.

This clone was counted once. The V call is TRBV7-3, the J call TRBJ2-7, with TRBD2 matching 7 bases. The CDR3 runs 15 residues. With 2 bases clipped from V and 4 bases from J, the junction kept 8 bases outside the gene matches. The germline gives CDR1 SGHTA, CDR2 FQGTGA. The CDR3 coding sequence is TGTGCCAGCAGCTTATCTGGCGGGGGAGTATACGAGCAGTACTTC. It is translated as CASSLSGGGVYEQYF.

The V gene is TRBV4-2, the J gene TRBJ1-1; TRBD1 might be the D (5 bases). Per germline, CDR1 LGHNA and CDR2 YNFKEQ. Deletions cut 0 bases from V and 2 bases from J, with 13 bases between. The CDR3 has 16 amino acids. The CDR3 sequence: CASSQDGGYGNTEAFF. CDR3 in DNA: TGTGCCAGCAGCCAAGATGGGGGATATGGAAACACTGAAGCTTTCTTT.

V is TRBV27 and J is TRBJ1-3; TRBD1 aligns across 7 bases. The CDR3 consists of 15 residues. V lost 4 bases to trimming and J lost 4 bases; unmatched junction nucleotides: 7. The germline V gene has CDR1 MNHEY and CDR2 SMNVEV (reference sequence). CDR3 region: CASSWGRGNGNTIYF. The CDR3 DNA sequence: TGTGCCAGCAGTTGGGGCAGGGGGAACGGAAACACCATATATTTT.

The DNA of the CDR3 is TGTGCCAGCAGTCCTAACAGGGGGCGGAAAGGTTGGAATCAGCCCCAGCATTTT. It is translated as CASSPNRGRKGWNQPQHF. The chain combines TRBV28 with TRBJ1-5, with 9 bases identical to TRBD1. The CDR3 is 18 amino acids. V lost 5 bases, J lost 4 bases, and 15 bases stayed unmatched. Germline V gives CDR1 MDHEN, CDR2 SYDVKM.

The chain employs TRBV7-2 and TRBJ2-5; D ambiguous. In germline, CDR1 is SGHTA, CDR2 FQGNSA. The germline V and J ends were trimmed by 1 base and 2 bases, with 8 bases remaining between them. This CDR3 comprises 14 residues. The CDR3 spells CASSLVVGQETQYF. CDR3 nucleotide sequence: TGTGCCAGCAGCTTAGTGGTGGGGCAAGAGACCCAGTACTTC.

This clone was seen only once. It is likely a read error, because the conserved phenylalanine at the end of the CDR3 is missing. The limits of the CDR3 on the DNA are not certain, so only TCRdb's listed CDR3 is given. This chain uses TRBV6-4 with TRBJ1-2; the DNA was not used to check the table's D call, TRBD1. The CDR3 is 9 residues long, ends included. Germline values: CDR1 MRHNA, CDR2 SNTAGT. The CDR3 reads CASSDSQGL.

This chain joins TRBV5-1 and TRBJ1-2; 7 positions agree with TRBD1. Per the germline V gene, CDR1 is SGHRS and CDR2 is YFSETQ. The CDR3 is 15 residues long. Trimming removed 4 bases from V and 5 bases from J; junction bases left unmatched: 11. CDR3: CASSHASTGQYGYTF. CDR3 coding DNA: TGCGCCAGCAGCCACGCCTCGACAGGGCAGTATGGCTACACCTTC.

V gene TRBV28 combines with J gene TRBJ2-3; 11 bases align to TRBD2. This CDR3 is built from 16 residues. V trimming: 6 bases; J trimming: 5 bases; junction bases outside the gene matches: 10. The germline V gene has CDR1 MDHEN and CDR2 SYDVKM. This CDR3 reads CASSPSLAGVGDTQYF. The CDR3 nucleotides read TGTGCCAGCAGCCCATCACTAGCGGGAGTGGGAGATACGCAGTATTTT.

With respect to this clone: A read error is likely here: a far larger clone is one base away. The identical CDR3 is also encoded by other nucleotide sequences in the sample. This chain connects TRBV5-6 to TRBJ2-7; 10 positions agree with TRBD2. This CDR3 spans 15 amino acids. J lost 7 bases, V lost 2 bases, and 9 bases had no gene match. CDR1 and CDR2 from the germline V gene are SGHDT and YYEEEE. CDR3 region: CASSFGTSALSEQYF. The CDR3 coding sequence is TGTGCCAGCAGCTTCGGGACTAGCGCTCTATCTGAGCAGTACTTC.

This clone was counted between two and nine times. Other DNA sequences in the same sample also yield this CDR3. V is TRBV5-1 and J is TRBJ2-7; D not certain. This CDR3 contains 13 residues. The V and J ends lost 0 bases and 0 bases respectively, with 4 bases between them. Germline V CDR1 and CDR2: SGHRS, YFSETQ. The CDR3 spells CASSLEVSYEQYF. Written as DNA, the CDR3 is TGCGCCAGCAGCTTGGAGGTCTCCTACGAGCAGTACTTC.

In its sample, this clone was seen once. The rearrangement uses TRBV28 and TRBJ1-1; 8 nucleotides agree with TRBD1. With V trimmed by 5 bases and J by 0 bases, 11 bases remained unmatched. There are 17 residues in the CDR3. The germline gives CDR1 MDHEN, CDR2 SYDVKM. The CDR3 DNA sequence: TGTGCCAGCAGTCCTGCAGGGGGCGGTTTAGTGAACACTGAAGCTTTCTTT. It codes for CASSPAGGGLVNTEAFF.

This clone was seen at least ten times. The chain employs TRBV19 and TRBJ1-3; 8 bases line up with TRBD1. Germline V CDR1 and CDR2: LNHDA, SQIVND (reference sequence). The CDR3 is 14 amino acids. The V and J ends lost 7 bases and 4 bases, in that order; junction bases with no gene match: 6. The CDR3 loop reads CASKPGTGGNTIYF. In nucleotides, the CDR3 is TGTGCCAGTAAACCGGGGACAGGCGGAAACACCATATATTTT.

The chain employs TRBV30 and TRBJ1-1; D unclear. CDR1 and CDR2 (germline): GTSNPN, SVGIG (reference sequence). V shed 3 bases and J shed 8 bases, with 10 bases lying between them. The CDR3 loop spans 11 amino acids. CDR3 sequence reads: CAWSPRREAFF. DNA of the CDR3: TGTGCCTGGAGCCCCCGGCGGGAAGCTTTCTTT.

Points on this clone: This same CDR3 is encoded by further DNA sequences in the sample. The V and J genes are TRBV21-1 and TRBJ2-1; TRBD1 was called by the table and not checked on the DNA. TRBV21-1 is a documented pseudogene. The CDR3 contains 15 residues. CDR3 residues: CASSTRDREYNEQFF. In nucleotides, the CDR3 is TGTGCCAGCAGCACTCGGGACAGGGAGTACAATGAGCAGTTCTTC.

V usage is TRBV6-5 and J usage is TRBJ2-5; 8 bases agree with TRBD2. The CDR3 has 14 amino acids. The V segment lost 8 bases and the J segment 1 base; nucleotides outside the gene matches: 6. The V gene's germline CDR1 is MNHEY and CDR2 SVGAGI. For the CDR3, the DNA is TGTGCCAGCGGAACGGCGGGGGGCCAAGAGACCCAGTACTTC. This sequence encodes CASGTAGGQETQYF.

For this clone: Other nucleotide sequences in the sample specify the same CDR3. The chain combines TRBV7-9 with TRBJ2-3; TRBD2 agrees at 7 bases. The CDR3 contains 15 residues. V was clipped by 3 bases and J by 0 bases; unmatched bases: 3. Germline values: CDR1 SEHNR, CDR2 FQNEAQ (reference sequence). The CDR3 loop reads CASSLGGPSTDTQYF. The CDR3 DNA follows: TGTGCCAGCAGCTTGGGAGGGCCCAGCACAGATACGCAGTATTTT.

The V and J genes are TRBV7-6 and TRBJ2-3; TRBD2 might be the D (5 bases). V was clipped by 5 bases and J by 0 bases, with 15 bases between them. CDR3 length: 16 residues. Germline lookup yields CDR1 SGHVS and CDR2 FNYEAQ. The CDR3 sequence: CASSPSGETSTDTQYF. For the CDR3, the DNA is TGTGCCAGCAGCCCCTCTGGGGAGACTAGCACAGATACGCAGTATTTT.

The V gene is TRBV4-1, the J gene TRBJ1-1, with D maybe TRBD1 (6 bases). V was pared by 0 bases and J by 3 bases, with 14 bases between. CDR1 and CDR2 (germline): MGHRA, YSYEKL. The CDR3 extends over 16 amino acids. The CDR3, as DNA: TGCGCCAGCAGCCAAGATAAAAGGACAGTGTACACTGAAGCTTTCTTT. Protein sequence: CASSQDKRTVYTEAFF.

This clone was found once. In nucleotides, the CDR3 is TGTGCAACCCCGACAGGTGATGCCTACGAGCAGTACTTC. It yields the protein CATPTGDAYEQYF. The chain is built from TRBV30 and TRBJ2-7, with D perhaps matching TRBD1 (6 bases). From germline, CDR1 is GTSNPN and CDR2 SVGIG (reference sequence). This CDR3 is 13 amino acids long.

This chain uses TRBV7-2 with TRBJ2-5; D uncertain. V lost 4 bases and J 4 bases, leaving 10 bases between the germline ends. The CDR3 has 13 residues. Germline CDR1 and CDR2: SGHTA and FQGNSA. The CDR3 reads CASSSELRETQYF. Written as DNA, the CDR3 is TGTGCCAGCAGCTCGGAGCTACGAGAGACCCAGTACTTC.

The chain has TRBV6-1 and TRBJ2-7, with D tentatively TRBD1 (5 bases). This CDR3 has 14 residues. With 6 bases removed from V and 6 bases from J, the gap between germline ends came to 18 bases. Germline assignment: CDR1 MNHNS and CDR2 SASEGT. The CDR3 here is CASSPKVVQVEQYF. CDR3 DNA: TGTGCCAGCAGCCCTAAGGTGGTACAGGTCGAGCAGTACTTC.

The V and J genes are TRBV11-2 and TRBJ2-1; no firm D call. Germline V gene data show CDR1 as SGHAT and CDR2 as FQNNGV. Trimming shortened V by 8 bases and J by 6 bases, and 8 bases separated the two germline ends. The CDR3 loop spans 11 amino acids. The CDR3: CASGDGNEQFF. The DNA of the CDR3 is TGTGCCAGCGGTGACGGCAATGAGCAGTTCTTC. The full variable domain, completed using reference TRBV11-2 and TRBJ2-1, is EAGVAQSPRYKIIEKRQSVAFWCNPISGHATLYWYQQILGQGPKLLIQFQNNGVVDDSQLPKDRFSAERLKGVDSTLKIQPAKLEDSAVYLCASGDGNEQFFGPGTRLTVL.

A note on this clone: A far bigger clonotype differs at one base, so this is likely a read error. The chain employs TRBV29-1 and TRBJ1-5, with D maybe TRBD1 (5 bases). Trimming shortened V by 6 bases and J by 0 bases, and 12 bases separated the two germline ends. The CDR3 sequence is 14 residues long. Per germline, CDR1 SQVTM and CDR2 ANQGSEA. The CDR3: CSVAADISNQPQHF. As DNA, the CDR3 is TGCAGCGTAGCCGCGGACATTAGCAATCAGCCCCAGCATTTT. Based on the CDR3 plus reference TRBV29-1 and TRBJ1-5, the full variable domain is SAVISQKPSRDICQRGTSLTIQCQVDSQVTMMFWYRQQPGQSLTLIATANQGSEATYESGFVIDKFPISRPNLTFSTLTVSNMSPEDSSIYLCSVAADISNQPQHFGDGTRLSIL.

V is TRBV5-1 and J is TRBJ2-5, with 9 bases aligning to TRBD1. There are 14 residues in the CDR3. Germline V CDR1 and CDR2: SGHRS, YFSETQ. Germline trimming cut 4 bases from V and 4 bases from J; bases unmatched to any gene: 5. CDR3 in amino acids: CASSRTGVAETQYF. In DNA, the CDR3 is TGCGCCAGCAGCCGGACAGGGGTGGCAGAGACCCAGTACTTC. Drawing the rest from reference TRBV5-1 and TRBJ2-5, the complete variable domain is KAGVTQTPRYLIKTRGQQVTLSCSPISGHRSVSWYQQTPGQGLQFLFEYFSETQRNKGNFPGRFSGRQFSNSRSEMNVSTLELGDSALYLCASSRTGVAETQYFGPGTRLLVL.

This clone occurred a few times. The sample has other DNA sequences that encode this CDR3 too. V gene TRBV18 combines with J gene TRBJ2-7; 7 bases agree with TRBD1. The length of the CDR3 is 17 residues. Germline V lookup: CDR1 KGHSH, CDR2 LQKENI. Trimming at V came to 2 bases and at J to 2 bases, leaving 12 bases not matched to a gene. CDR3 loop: CASSPNPPRTGAYEQYF. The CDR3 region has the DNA TGTGCCAGCTCACCAAACCCCCCGAGGACAGGCGCCTACGAGCAGTACTTC.

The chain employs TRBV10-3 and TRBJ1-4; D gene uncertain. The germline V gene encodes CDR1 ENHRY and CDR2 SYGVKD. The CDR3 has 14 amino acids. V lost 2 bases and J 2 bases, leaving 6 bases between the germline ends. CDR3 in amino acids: CAISEGPTNEKLFF. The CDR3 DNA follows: TGTGCCATCAGTGAGGGACCGACTAATGAAAAACTGTTTTTT.